The next 15 T cell receptor beta chains were all read from a single sample in a study of blood T cell repertoires in COVID-19. Method: immunoSEQ multiplex PCR; TCRdb's copy keeps in-frame clones and lacks some. The repertoire consists of roughly 260,000 clones, with approximately 86% occurring once and the leading ten covering around 9.1%. The sample comprised peripheral blood. These receptors were obtained from a man aged 40-49 years who had recovered from COVID-19.

The rearrangement joins TRBV19 to TRBJ2-6; unclear D gene. Germline values: CDR1 LNHDA, CDR2 SQIVND (reference sequence). Trimming pared 1 base from V and 0 bases from J, leaving 7 bases between. This CDR3 comprises 16 residues. The CDR3 nucleotides read TGTGCCAGTAGTATAGTCGTTAGCTCTGGGGCCAACGTCCTGACTTTC. Amino acid sequence: CASSIVVSSGANVLTF.

The rearrangement joins TRBV2 to TRBJ2-7; 9 nucleotides match TRBD2. The germline CDR1 and CDR2 sequences are SNHLY and FYNNEI. V lost 4 bases and J lost 2; bases outside the gene matches: 9. This CDR3 region has 16 residues. CDR3 nucleotides: TGTGCCAGCAGTGCACTTAGCGGGAGAGGTCCCTACGAGCAGTACTTC. Protein: CASSALSGRGPYEQYF.

The rearrangement joins TRBV5-6 to TRBJ1-2; D is unresolved. The V gene's germline CDR1 is SGHDT and CDR2 YYEEEE. The V end was cut by 2 bases, the J end by 7 bases, with 9 bases between. The CDR3 loop spans 12 amino acids. The DNA for the CDR3 is TGTGCCAGCAGCTTACGCGGGTCTGGCTACACCTTC. Amino acids: CASSLRGSGYTF.

The chain uses TRBV5-1 and TRBJ1-1; the match to TRBD1 covers 7 bases. From germline, CDR1 is SGHRS and CDR2 YFSETQ. After removal of 1 base from V and 0 bases from J, the junction contained 6 bases not matched to a gene. The CDR3 runs 16 residues. In DNA form, the CDR3 reads TGCGCCAGCAGCTTGAGGACAGGTTTAGTGAACACTGAAGCTTTCTTT. It codes for CASSLRTGLVNTEAFF.

The J gene is TRBJ2-5, the V gene TRBV4-1; 10 bases align to TRBD2. CDR1 and CDR2 (germline): MGHRA, YSYEKL. CDR3 length: 20 amino acids. The V and J ends lost 0 bases and 0 bases, in that order; junction bases with no gene match: 13. CDR3 loop: CASSQEGAGGIREDQETQYF. CDR3 DNA sequence: TGCGCCAGCAGCCAAGAAGGAGCGGGGGGGATACGAGAAGACCAAGAGACCCAGTACTTC.

J is TRBJ1-6 and V is TRBV4-3; 8 nucleotides match TRBD1. Germline-derived CDR1 and CDR2 are LGHNA and YSLEER. Losses at the gene ends were 3 bases for V and 0 bases for J; bases not matched to a gene: 10. The CDR3 spans 19 residues. CDR3 amino acids: CASSHGGTGGSSYNSPLHF. CDR3 nucleotides: TGCGCCAGCAGCCACGGGGGAACAGGGGGTAGCTCCTATAATTCACCCCTCCACTTT.

This clone has a count of ten or more. The chain uses TRBV7-2 and TRBJ2-7; TRBD2 might be the D (6 bases). This CDR3 has 15 residues. In germline, CDR1 is SGHTA, CDR2 FQGNSA. The germline V and J ends were trimmed by 6 bases and 3 bases, with 18 bases remaining between them. CDR3 nucleotide sequence: TGTGCCAGCAGATTAACGGCGGGGCCTGGCTACGAGCAGTACTTC. It translates to CASRLTAGPGYEQYF.

The chain combines TRBV21-1 with TRBJ1-1; TRBD1 was called by the table and not checked on the DNA. TRBV21-1 is reported as a pseudogene. The CDR3 is 17 amino acids. CDR3 amino acids: CASSKGGRKDRGISAFF. The CDR3 DNA sequence: TGTGCCAGCAGCAAAGGGGGAAGAAAGGACAGGGGAATATCAGCTTTCTTT.

The chain is built from TRBV20-1 and TRBJ2-7, with D possibly TRBD2 on 6 matching bases. CDR1 is DFQATT and CDR2 is SNEGSKA in the germline V gene (reference sequence). The V gene lost 3 bases and the J gene lost 1 base, with 10 bases spanning the gap. CDR3 size: 13 residues. The CDR3 DNA sequence: TGCAGTGCTAGTCCCGCGGGATCCTACGAGCAGTACTTC. Translating it yields CSASPAGSYEQYF.

The J gene is TRBJ2-2, the V gene TRBV19; D is perhaps TRBD2 (5 bases). Per the germline V gene, CDR1 is LNHDA and CDR2 is SQIVND (reference sequence). V was pared by 3 bases and J by 3 bases, with 14 bases between. The CDR3 is 16 amino acids. CDR3: CASSIPNGVDTGELFF. CDR3 bases: TGTGCCAGTAGTATCCCAAACGGGGTCGACACCGGGGAGCTGTTTTTT.

The chain links TRBV11-2 to TRBJ2-7; 8 bases are shared with TRBD1. The CDR3 length is 15 residues. The J segment lost 5 bases and the V segment lost 5 bases, leaving 11 bases of the junction unmatched. From germline, CDR1 is SGHAT and CDR2 FQNNGV. The CDR3 is CASSDARQGSHEQYF. Here the CDR3 DNA reads TGTGCCAGCAGCGACGCCAGACAGGGGTCCCACGAGCAGTACTTC.

This chain connects TRBV5-6 to TRBJ2-7; possible D gene TRBD2, 6 bases. The CDR3 covers 13 residues. CDR1 is SGHDT and CDR2 is YYEEEE in the germline V gene. V lost 4 bases to trimming and J lost 3 bases, with 11 bases between them. CDR3 in DNA: TGTGCCAGCAGCCGGGGGTCTAGCTACGAGCAGTACTTC. Protein sequence: CASSRGSSYEQYF.

This chain links TRBV19 with TRBJ2-1; weak D call: TRBD2 (7 bases). This CDR3 is built from 14 residues. Germline loops: CDR1 LNHDA, CDR2 SQIVND (reference sequence). Trimming pared 3 bases from V and 10 bases from J, leaving 16 bases between. The CDR3 coding sequence is TGTGCCAGTAGTATGGGCGGGGGCATCCGAGAGCAGTTCTTC. Protein: CASSMGGGIREQFF.

This clone was counted a few times. Other DNA sequences of this sample code for an identical CDR3. This rearrangement joins TRBV6-5 to TRBJ2-1; the D gene is possibly TRBD2 (6 bases). This CDR3 is built from 15 residues. Germline V gene data show CDR1 as MNHEY and CDR2 as SVGAGI. V lost 6 bases and J lost 0, with 12 bases in between. Here the CDR3 reads CASSRSGSSYNEQFF. The DNA of the CDR3 is TGTGCCAGCAGCCGTAGCGGATCCTCCTACAATGAGCAGTTCTTC.

The rearrangement uses TRBV7-2 and TRBJ2-5; TRBD2 aligns across 9 bases. With V trimmed by 3 bases and J by 7 bases, 12 bases remained unmatched. This CDR3 has 16 residues. Germline loops: CDR1 SGHTA, CDR2 FQGNSA. CDR3 residues: CASSLIGGGVQGTQYF. DNA for the CDR3: TGTGCCAGCAGCTTGATTGGCGGGGGGGTTCAGGGGACCCAGTACTTC.